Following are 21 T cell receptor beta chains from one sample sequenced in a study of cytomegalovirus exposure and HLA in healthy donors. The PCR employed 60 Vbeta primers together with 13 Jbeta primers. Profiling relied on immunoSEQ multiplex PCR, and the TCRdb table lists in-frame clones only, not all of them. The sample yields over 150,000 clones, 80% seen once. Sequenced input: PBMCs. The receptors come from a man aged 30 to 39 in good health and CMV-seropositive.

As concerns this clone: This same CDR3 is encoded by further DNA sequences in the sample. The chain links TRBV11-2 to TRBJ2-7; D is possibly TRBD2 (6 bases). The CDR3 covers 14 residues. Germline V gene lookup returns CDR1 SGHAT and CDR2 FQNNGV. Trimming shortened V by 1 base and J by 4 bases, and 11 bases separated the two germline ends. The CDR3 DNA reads TGTGCCAGCAGCTTAGGGGCAGGGAGGTACGAGCAGTACTTC. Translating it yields CASSLGAGRYEQYF.

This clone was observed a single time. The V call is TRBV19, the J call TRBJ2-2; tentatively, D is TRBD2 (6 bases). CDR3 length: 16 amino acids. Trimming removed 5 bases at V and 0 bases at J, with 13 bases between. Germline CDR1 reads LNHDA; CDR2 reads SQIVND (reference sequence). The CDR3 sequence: CASSPTGTPNTGELFF. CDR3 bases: TGTGCCAGTAGTCCGACCGGGACTCCGAACACCGGGGAGCTGTTTTTT.

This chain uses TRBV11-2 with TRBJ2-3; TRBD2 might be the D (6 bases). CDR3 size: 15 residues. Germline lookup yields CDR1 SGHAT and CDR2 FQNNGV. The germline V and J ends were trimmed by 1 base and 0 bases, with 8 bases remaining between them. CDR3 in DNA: TGTGCCAGCAGCTTAGTAGCGGTTAGCACAGATACGCAGTATTTT. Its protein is CASSLVAVSTDTQYF.

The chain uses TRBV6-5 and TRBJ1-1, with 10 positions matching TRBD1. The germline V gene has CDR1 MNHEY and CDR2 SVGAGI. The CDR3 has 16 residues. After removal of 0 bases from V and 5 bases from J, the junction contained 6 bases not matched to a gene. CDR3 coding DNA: TGTGCCAGCAGTTACTCACGGACAGGGGGAAGGACTGAAGCTTTCTTT. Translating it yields CASSYSRTGGRTEAFF.

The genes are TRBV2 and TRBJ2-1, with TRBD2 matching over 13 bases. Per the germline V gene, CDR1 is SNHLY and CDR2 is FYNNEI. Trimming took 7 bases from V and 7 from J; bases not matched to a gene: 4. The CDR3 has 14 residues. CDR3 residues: CASKLAGGPNEQFF. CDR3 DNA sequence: TGTGCCAGCAAACTAGCGGGGGGGCCGAATGAGCAGTTCTTC.

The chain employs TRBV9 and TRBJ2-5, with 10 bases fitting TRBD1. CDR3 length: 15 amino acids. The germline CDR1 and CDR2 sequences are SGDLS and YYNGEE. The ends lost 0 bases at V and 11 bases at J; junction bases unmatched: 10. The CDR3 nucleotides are TGTGCCAGCAGCGTAGACCCGGGGGACAGGGGTTTGCAGTACTTC. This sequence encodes CASSVDPGDRGLQYF.

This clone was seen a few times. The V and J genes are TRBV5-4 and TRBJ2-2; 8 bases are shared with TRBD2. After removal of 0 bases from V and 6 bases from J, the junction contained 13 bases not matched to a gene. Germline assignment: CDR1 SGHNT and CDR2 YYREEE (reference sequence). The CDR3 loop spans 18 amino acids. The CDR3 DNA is TGTGCCAGCAGCTTGGGGGGATCCTCCCGGGGGGGCGCCGGGGAGCTGTTTTTT. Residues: CASSLGGSSRGGAGELFF.

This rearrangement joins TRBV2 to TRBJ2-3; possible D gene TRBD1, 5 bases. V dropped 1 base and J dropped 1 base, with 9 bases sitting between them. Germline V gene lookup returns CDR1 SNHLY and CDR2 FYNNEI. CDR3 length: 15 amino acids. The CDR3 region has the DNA TGTGCCAGCAGTGAAGAGGGGCTGGGCACAGATACGCAGTATTTT. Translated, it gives CASSEEGLGTDTQYF.

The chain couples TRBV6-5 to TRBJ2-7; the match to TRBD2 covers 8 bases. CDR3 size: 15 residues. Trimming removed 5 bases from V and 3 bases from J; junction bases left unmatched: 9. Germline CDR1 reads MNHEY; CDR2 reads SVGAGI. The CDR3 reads CASSVSGTSVYEQYF. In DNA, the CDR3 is TGTGCCAGCAGTGTATCCGGGACTAGTGTCTACGAGCAGTACTTC.

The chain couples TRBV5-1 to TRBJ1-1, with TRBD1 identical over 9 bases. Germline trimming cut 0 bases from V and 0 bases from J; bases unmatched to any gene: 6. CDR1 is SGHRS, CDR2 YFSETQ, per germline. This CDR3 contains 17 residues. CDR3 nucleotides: TGCGCCAGCAGCTTGGGACAGGGGGGGGATATGAACACTGAAGCTTTCTTT. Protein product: CASSLGQGGDMNTEAFF.

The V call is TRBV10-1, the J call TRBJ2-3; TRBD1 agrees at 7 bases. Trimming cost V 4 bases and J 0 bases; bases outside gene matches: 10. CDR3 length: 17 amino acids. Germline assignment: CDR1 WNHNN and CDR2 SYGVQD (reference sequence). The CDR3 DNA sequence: TGCGCCAGCAGTGCGGACAACAGGGGATATAGCACAGATACGCAGTATTTT. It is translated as CASSADNRGYSTDTQYF.

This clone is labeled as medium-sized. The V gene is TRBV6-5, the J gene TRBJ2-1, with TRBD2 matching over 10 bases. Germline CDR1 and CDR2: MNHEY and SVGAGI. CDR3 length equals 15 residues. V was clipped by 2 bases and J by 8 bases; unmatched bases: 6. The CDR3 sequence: CASSYRAGGPDEQFF. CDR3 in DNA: TGTGCCAGCAGTTACCGAGCGGGGGGGCCGGATGAGCAGTTCTTC.

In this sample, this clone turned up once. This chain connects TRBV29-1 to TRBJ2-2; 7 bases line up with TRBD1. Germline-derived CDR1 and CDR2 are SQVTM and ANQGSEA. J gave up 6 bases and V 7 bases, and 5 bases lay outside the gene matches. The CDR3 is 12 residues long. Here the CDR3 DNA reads TGCAGCGGTAGGGGGCAAGCCGGGGAGCTGTTTTTT. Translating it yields CSGRGQAGELFF.

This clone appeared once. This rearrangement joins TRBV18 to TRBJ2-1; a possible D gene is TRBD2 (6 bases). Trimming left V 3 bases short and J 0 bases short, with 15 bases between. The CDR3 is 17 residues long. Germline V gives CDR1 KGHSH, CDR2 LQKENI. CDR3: CASSPYGSGSSYNEQFF. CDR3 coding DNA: TGTGCCAGCTCACCTTACGGTAGCGGTAGCTCCTACAATGAGCAGTTCTTC.

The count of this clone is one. CDR3 protein: CAISELADEEQYF. The CDR3 region has the DNA TGTGCCATCAGTGAGTTGGCGGATGAGGAGCAGTACTTC. V usage is TRBV10-3 and J usage is TRBJ2-7; D is ambiguous. This CDR3 has 13 residues. Looked up from germline, CDR1 is ENHRY and CDR2 is SYGVKD. V shed 1 base and J shed 7 bases, with 11 bases lying between them.

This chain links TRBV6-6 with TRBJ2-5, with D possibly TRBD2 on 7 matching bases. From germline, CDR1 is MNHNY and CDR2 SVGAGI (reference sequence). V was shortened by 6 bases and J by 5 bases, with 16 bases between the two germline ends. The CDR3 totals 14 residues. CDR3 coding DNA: TGTGCCAGCAGGCGAACGGGGGGCGTGGAGACCCAGTACTTC. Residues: CASRRTGGVETQYF.

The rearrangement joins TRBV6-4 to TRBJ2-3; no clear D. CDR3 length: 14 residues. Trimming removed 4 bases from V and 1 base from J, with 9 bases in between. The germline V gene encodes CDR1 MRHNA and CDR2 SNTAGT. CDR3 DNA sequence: TGTGCCAGCAGTGCGAGCGTCGGCACAGATACGCAGTATTTT. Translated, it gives CASSASVGTDTQYF.

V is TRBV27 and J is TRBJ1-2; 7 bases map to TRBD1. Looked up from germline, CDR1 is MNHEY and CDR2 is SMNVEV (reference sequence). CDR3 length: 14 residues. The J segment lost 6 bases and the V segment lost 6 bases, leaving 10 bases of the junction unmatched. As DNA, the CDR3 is TGTGCCAGCAGCCGCGACAGGGATATTGATGGCTACACCTTC. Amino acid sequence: CASSRDRDIDGYTF.

CDR3 region: CASGLGGVMDTQYF. Written as DNA, the CDR3 is TGTGCTAGTGGGCTAGGGGGGGTCATGGATACGCAGTATTTT. This chain joins TRBV12-5 and TRBJ2-3; TRBD2 might be the D (7 bases). Per germline, CDR1 LGHNT and CDR2 FRNRAP. V lost 6 bases to trimming and J lost 6 bases, with 16 bases between them. This CDR3 spans 14 amino acids.

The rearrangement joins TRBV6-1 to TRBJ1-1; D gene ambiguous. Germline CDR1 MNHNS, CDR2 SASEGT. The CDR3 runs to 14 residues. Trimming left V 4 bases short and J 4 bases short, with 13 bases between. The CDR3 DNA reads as TGTGCCAGCAGTGGGCTTGGCGGATTCACTGAAGCTTTCTTT. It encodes CASSGLGGFTEAFF.

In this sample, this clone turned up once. CDR3 residues: CASSSLAGRTDTQYF. The CDR3 nucleotides are TGTGCCAGCAGCTCCCTAGCGGGCCGCACAGATACGCAGTATTTT. The genes are TRBV7-9 and TRBJ2-3; 8 bases align to TRBD2. Per the germline V gene, CDR1 is SEHNR and CDR2 is FQNEAQ (reference sequence). V lost 4 bases and J lost 1; bases outside the gene matches: 4. This CDR3 contains 15 residues.